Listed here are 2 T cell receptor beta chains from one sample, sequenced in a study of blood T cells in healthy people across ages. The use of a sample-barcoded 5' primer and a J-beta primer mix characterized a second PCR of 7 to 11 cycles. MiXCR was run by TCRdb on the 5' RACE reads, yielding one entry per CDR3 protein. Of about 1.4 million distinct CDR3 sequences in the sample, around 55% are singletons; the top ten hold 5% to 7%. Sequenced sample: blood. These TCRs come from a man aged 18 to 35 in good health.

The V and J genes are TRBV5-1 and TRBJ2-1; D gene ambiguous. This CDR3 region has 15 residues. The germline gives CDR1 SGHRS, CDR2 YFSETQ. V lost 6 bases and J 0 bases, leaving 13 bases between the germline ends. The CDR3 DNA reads TGCGCCAGCACCCTGGGGATGTCCTCCTACAATGAGCAGTTCTTC. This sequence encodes CASTLGMSSYNEQFF.

The CDR3 DNA sequence: TGTGCCAGCGGAAATAGGAGAAATGAGCAGTTCTTC. Its protein is CASGNRRNEQFF. This sequence joins TRBV6-5 and TRBJ2-1; D remains ambiguous. This CDR3 is built from 12 residues. The germline V and J ends were trimmed by 8 bases and 7 bases, with 12 bases remaining between them. The germline CDR1 and CDR2 sequences are MNHEY and SVGAGI.